This TCR beta chain was sequenced during a study of cytomegalovirus exposure and HLA in healthy donors. Study outcomes and limitations: The authors listed 164 TCR beta chains as cytomegalovirus-associated.

A multiplex PCR was run with 60 Vbeta primers and 13 Jbeta primers. Study processing details: Later, an analysis found approximately 80 million unique TCR beta chains, and 10 million to 11 million of these were shared. Only in-frame clones appear in the TCRdb table, and some are missing; sequencing was by immunoSEQ multiplex PCR. V and J calls plus clone size are reproduced from that table; the DNA served to infer D and trimming. The profile shows about 140,000 clones, 80% of them singletons. Of note for this clone: Its antigen is not known. The same CDR3 is also encoded by other DNA sequences in this sample.

The length of the CDR3 is 13 residues. The V end lost 6 bases, the J end lost 2 bases, and 10 bases lay between the germline ends. CDR1 MDHEN and CDR2 SYDVKM come from the germline V gene. The genes are TRBV28 and TRBJ1-2, with TRBD1 as a possible D gene (6 bases). Sequencing used PBMCs. The sequence was obtained from a man aged 45-65 years in good health and CMV-seronegative. CDR3 coding DNA: TGTGCCAGCAGCTCGGGACAAAACTATGGCTACACCTTC. It codes for CASSSGQNYGYTF.